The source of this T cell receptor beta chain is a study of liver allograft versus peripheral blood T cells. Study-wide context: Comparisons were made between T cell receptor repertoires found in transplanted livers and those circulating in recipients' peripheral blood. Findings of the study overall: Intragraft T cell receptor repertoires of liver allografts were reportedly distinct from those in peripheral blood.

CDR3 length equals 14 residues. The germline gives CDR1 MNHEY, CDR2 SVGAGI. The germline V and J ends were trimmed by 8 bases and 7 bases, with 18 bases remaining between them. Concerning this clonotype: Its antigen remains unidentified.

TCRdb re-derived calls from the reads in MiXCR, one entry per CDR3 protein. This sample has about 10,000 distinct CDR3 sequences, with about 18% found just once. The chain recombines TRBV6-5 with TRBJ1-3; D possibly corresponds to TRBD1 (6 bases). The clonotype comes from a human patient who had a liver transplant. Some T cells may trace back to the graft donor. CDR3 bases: TGTGCCAGCGGGGGCAGCGGGCGGGTTAACACCATATATTTT. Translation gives CASGGSGRVNTIYF.